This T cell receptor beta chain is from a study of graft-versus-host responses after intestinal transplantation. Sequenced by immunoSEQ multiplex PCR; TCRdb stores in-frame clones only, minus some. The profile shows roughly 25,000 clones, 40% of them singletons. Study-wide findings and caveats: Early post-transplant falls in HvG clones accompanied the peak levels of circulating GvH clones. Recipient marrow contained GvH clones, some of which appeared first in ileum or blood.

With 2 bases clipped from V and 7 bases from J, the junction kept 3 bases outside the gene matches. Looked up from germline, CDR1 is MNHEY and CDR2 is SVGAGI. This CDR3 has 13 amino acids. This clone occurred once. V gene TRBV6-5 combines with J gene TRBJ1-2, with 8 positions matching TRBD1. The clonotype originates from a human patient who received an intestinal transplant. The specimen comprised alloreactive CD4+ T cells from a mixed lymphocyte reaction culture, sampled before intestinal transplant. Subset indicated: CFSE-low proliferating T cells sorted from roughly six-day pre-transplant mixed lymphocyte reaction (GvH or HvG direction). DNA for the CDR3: TGTGCCAGCAGTTACGGACAGGGCCCTGGCTACACCTTC. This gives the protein CASSYGQGPGYTF.